The subject of this entry is one TCR beta chain. The antigen is undetermined. This entry belongs to a study of human T cells and chemical hapten exposure. Whole-study results and caveats: Donor immune responses may differ from healthy people's, since all donors had alopecia.

TCRdb reprocessed the RACE reads via MiXCR and lists one record per CDR3 protein. The sample contains fewer than 350,000 distinct CDR3 sequences, around 7% of which appear only once. Time point denoted: pre-sensitization, week 0. Described treatment: therapeutic diphenylcyclopropenone sensitization with weekly scalp DPC. The source material was whole blood, sampled in connection with sensitization to the hapten diphenylcyclopropenone (DPC). This TCR came from a man aged 18-30 years with alopecia areata. Some clones in this sample may be carry-over from other donors' samples.

DNA for the CDR3: TGTGCCAGTAGTCTCCAACAGGGCCTCAATTCCCAGCCCCAGCATTTT. Translating it yields CASSLQQGLNSQPQHF. The chain is built from TRBV19 and TRBJ1-5; tentatively, D is TRBD1 (6 bases). CDR1 and CDR2 (germline): LNHDA, SQIVND (reference sequence). V was clipped by 5 bases and J by 7 bases, with 21 bases between them. This CDR3 comprises 16 residues. The whole variable domain, remainder taken from reference TRBV19 and TRBJ1-5, is DGGITQSPKYLFRKEGQNVTLSCEQNLNHDAMYWYRQDPGQGLRLIYYSQIVNDFQKGDIAEGYSVSREKKESFPLTVTSAQKNPTAFYLCASSLQQGLNSQPQHFGDGTRLSIL.